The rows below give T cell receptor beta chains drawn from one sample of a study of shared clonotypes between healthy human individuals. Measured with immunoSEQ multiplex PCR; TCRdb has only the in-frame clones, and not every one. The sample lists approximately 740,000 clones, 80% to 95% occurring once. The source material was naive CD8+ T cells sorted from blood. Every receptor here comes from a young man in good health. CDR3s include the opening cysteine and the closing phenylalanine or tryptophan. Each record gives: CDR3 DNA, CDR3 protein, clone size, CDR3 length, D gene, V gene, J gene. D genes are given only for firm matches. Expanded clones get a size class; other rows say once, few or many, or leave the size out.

CDR3nt: TGTGCCAGCAGTGATTTGGCGTTAGACACCGGGGAGCTGTTTTTT
CDR3aa: CASSDLALDTGELFF
abundance: .
len: 15
d_gene: .
v_gene: TRBV25-1
j_gene: TRBJ2-2

CDR3nt: TGTGCCAGCAGACCTAGCGGAGGGAGCACAGATACGCAGTATTTT
CDR3aa: CASRPSGGSTDTQYF
abundance: .
len: 15
d_gene: TRBD2
v_gene: TRBV7-2
j_gene: TRBJ2-3

CDR3nt: TGTGCCAGTAGCCGATCGGGACTAGCGGGAGTCGAGCAGTACTTC
CDR3aa: CASSRSGLAGVEQYF
abundance: .
len: 15
d_gene: TRBD2
v_gene: TRBV19
j_gene: TRBJ2-7

CDR3nt: TGCGCCAGCAGCCAAGAAGGCCTAGGCAGCACAGATACGCAGTATTTT
CDR3aa: CASSQEGLGSTDTQYF
abundance: .
len: 16
d_gene: .
v_gene: TRBV4-1
j_gene: TRBJ2-3

CDR3nt: TGTGCCAGCAGCCCTACCCGGTGGGGGACCAATCAGCCCCAGCATTTT
CDR3aa: CASSPTRWGTNQPQHF
abundance: .
len: 16
d_gene: .
v_gene: TRBV28
j_gene: TRBJ1-5

CDR3nt: TGTGCCAGCAGCTTAGTGGTAATGAACACTGAAGCTTTCTTT
CDR3aa: CASSLVVMNTEAFF
abundance: .
len: 14
d_gene: .
v_gene: TRBV7-8
j_gene: TRBJ1-1

CDR3nt: TGTGCCAGTAGTATGTTAGCGGGCGGTTCCTACAATGAGCAGTTCTTC
CDR3aa: CASSMLAGGSYNEQFF
abundance: .
len: 16
d_gene: TRBD2
v_gene: TRBV19
j_gene: TRBJ2-1

CDR3nt: TGCGCCAGCAGCCAAGATTTGAACAATGAGCAGTTCTTC
CDR3aa: CASSQDLNNEQFF
abundance: .
len: 13
d_gene: .
v_gene: TRBV4-3
j_gene: TRBJ2-1

CDR3nt: TGTGCCAGCAGCTTATCTGTATCTCTCGGGGAGAAGCCCGCCGGGGAGCTGTTTTTT
CDR3aa: CASSLSVSLGEKPAGELFF
abundance: .
len: 19
d_gene: .
v_gene: TRBV7-9
j_gene: TRBJ2-2

CDR3nt: TGTGCCAGCAGACCACGGAGCGGAGCGGTCCACGAGCAGTACTTC
CDR3aa: CASRPRSGAVHEQYF
abundance: .
len: 15
d_gene: .
v_gene: TRBV6-1
j_gene: TRBJ2-7

CDR3nt: TGTGCCAGCAGCGCACTCGGAGGGGACCAATTACACTTTACCGGGGAGCTGTTTTTT
CDR3aa: CASSALGGDQLHFTGELFF
abundance: .
len: 19
d_gene: .
v_gene: TRBV7-9
j_gene: TRBJ2-2

CDR3nt: TGTGCCAGCAGCCAACTAGCGGGAGGCCACTACGAGCAGTACTTC
CDR3aa: CASSQLAGGHYEQYF
abundance: .
len: 15
d_gene: TRBD2
v_gene: TRBV27
j_gene: TRBJ2-7

CDR3nt: TGTGCCAGCAGTGAAGGGCCGGACTACGAGCAGTACTTC
CDR3aa: CASSEGPDYEQYF
abundance: once
len: 13
d_gene: .
v_gene: TRBV6-1
j_gene: TRBJ2-7

CDR3nt: TGCGCCAGCAACAGGGGTAGCACCGGGGAGCTGTTTTTT
CDR3aa: CASNRGSTGELFF
abundance: once
len: 13
d_gene: TRBD1
v_gene: TRBV10-2
j_gene: TRBJ2-2

CDR3nt: TGTGCCAGCAGTTTAGACAGGGGCTCACATGGCTACACCTTC
CDR3aa: CASSLDRGSHGYTF
abundance: .
len: 14
d_gene: TRBD1
v_gene: TRBV27
j_gene: TRBJ1-2

CDR3nt: TGTGCCAGCAGCCCCGGTGGGACTCGCTACGAGCAGTACTTC
CDR3aa: CASSPGGTRYEQYF
abundance: .
len: 14
d_gene: .
v_gene: TRBV7-8
j_gene: TRBJ2-7

CDR3nt: TGTGCCAGCACTCTATTACGGGACAGTGTCTACAATGAGCAGTTCTTC
CDR3aa: CASTLLRDSVYNEQFF
abundance: .
len: 16
d_gene: TRBD1
v_gene: TRBV7-9
j_gene: TRBJ2-1

CDR3nt: TGTGCCAGCATGTCCCAGAGACGCAATGAGCAGTTCTTC
CDR3aa: CASMSQRRNEQFF
abundance: .
len: 13
d_gene: .
v_gene: TRBV28
j_gene: TRBJ2-1